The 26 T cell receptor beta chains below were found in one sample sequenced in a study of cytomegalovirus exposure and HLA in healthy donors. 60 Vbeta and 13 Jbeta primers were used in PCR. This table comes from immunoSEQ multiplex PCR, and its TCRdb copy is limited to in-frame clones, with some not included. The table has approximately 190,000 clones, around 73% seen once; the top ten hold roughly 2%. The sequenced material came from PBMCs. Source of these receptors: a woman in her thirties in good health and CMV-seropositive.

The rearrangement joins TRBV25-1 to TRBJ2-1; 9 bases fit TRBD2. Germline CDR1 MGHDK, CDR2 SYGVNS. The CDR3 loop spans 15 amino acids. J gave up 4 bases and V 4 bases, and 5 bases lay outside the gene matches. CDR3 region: CASSGSGGPYNEQFF. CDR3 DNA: TGTGCCAGCAGTGGAAGCGGGGGGCCGTACAATGAGCAGTTCTTC.

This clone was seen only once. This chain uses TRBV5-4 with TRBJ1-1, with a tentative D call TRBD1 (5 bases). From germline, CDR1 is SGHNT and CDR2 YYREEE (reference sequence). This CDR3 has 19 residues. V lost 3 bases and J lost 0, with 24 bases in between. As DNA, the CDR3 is TGTGCCAGCAGCTCCGGGACTGCCGGGACCGCAAAAATGAACACTGAAGCTTTCTTT. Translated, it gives CASSSGTAGTAKMNTEAFF.

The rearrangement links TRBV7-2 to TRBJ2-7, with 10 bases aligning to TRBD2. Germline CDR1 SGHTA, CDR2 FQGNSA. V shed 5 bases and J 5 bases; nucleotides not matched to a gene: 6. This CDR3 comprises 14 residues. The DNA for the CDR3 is TGTGCCAGCAGCCCAGCTAGCGGGAGTCACGAGCAGTACTTC. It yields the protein CASSPASGSHEQYF. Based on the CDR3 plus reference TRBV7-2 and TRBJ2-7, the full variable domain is GAGVSQSPSNKVTEKGKDVELRCDPISGHTALYWYRQSLGQGLEFLIYFQGNSAPDKSGLPSDRFSAERTGGSVSTLTIQRTQQEDSAVYLCASSPASGSHEQYFGPGTRLTVT.

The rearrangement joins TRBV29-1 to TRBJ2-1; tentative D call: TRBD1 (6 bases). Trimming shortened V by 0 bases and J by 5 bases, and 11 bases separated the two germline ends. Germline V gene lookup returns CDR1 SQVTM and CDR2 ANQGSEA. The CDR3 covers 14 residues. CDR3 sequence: CSVEDRHRDNEQFF. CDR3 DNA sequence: TGCAGCGTTGAAGATCGGCACAGGGACAATGAGCAGTTCTTC.

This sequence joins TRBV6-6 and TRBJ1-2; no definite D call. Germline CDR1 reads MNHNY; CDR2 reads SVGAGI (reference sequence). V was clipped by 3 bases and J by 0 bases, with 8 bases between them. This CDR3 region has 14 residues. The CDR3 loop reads CASSYSEANYGYTF. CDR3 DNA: TGTGCCAGCAGTTATAGTGAGGCTAACTATGGCTACACCTTC.

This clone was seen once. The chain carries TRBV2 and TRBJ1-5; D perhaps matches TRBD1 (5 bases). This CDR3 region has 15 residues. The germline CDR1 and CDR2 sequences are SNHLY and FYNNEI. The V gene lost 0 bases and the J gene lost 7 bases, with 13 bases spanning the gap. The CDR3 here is CASSEAQAGRQPQHF. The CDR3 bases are TGTGCCAGCAGTGAAGCGCAGGCAGGGCGCCAGCCCCAGCATTTT.

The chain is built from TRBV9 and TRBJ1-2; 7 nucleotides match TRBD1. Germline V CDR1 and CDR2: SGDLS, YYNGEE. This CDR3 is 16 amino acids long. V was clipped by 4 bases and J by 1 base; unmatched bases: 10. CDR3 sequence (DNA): TGTGCCAGCAGCTCCAGTGGCAGGGGGGATAACTATGGCTACACCTTC. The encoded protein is CASSSSGRGDNYGYTF.

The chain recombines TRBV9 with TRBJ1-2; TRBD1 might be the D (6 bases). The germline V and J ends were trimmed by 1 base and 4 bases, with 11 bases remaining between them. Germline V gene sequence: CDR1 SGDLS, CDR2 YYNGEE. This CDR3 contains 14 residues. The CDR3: CASSVRDMIYGYTF. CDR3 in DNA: TGTGCCAGCAGCGTAAGGGACATGATCTATGGCTACACCTTC.

This CDR3 is CSVGTVNTEAFF. CDR3 bases: TGCAGCGTGGGGACAGTTAACACTGAAGCTTTCTTT. V gene TRBV29-1 combines with J gene TRBJ1-1; 7 bases agree with TRBD1. The trim removed 6 bases at V and 2 bases at J, leaving 3 bases unmatched. The CDR3 has 12 amino acids. Germline CDR1 and CDR2: SQVTM and ANQGSEA. Combining the CDR3 with reference TRBV29-1 and TRBJ1-1 gives the whole variable domain SAVISQKPSRDICQRGTSLTIQCQVDSQVTMMFWYRQQPGQSLTLIATANQGSEATYESGFVIDKFPISRPNLTFSTLTVSNMSPEDSSIYLCSVGTVNTEAFFGQGTRLTVV.

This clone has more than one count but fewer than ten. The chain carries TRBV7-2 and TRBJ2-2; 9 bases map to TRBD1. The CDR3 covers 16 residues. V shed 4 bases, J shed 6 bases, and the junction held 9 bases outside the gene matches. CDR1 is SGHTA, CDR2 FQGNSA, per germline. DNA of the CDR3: TGTGCCAGCAGCTCCGGGACAGGGTACAGGGCCGGGGAGCTGTTTTTT. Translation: CASSSGTGYRAGELFF.

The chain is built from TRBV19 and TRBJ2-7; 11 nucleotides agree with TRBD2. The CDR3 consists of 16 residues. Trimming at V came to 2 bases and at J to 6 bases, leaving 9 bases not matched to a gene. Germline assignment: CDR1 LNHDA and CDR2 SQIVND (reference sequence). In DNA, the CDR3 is TGTGCCAGTAGTATACTTACTAGCGGGAGTTATGGCGAGCAGTACTTC. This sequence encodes CASSILTSGSYGEQYF.

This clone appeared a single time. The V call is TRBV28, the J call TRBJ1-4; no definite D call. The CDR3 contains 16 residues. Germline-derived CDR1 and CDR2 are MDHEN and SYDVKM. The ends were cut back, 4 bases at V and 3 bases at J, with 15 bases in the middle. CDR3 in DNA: TGTGCCAGCAGTTCCAAGAACGGGTTAGCTAATGAAAAACTGTTTTTT. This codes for CASSSKNGLANEKLFF. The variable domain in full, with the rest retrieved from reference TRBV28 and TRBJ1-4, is DVKVTQSSRYLVKRTGEKVFLECVQDMDHENMFWYRQDPGLGLRLIYFSYDVKMKEKGDIPEGYSVSREKKERFSLILESASTNQTSMYLCASSSKNGLANEKLFFGSGTQLSVL.

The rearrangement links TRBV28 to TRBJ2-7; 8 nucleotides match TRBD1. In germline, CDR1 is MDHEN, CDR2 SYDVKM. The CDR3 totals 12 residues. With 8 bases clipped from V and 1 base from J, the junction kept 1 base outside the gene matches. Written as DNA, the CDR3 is TGTGCCAGCGGACAGGGATCCTACGAGCAGTACTTC. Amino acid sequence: CASGQGSYEQYF. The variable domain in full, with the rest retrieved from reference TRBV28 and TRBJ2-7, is DVKVTQSSRYLVKRTGEKVFLECVQDMDHENMFWYRQDPGLGLRLIYFSYDVKMKEKGDIPEGYSVSREKKERFSLILESASTNQTSMYLCASGQGSYEQYFGPGTRLTVT.

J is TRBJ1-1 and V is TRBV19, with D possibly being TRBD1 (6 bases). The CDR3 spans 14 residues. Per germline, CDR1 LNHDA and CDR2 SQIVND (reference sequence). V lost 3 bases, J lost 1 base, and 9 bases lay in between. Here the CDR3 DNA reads TGTGCCAGTAGTATCCGGGACACGAACACTGAAGCTTTCTTT. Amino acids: CASSIRDTNTEAFF.

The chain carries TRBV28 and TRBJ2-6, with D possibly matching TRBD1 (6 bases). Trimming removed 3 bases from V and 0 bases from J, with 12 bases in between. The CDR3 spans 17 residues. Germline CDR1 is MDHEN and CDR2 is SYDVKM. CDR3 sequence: CASSLPGAFSGANVLTF. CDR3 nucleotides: TGTGCCAGCAGTTTGCCAGGGGCCTTCTCTGGGGCCAACGTCCTGACTTTC.

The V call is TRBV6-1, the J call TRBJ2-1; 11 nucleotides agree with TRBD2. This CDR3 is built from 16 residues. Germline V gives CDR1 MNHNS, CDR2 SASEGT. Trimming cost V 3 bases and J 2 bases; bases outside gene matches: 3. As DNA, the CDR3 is TGTGCCAGCAGTGATCTAGCGGGAGGAACCTACAATGAGCAGTTCTTC. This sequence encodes CASSDLAGGTYNEQFF.

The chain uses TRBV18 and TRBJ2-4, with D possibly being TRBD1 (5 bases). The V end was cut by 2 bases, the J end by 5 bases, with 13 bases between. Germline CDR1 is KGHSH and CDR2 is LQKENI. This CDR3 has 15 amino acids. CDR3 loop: CASSPSPGNENIQYF. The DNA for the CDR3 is TGTGCCAGCTCACCATCCCCAGGGAACGAAAACATTCAGTACTTC.

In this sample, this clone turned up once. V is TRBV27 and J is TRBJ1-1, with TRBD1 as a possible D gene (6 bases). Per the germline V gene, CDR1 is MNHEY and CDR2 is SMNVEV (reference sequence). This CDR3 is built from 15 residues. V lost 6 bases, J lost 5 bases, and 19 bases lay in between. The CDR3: CASSPGRGLRTEAFF. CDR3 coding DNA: TGTGCCAGCAGCCCAGGCAGGGGTTTGAGGACTGAAGCTTTCTTT.

CDR3 region: CASSSPSGGVYEQYF. In DNA, the CDR3 is TGTGCCAGCAGTTCGCCTAGCGGGGGGGTCTACGAGCAGTACTTC. V is TRBV6-5 and J is TRBJ2-7; 12 bases match TRBD2. This CDR3 is built from 15 residues. The V segment lost 4 bases and the J segment 3 bases; nucleotides outside the gene matches: 4. The germline gives CDR1 MNHEY, CDR2 SVGAGI.

The CDR3 DNA is TGTGCCAGCAGCTTTAGGGGGGGCCAGGAGACCCAGTACTTC. Residues: CASSFRGGQETQYF. The chain is built from TRBV5-6 and TRBJ2-5, with D possibly being TRBD2 (7 bases). This CDR3 contains 14 residues. With 2 bases removed from V and 5 bases from J, the gap between germline ends came to 13 bases. CDR1 and CDR2 (germline): SGHDT, YYEEEE.

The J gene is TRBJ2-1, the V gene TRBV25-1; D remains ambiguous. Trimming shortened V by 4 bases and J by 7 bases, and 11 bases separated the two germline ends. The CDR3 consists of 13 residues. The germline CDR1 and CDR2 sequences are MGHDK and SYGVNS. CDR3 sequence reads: CASSVLSKNEQFF. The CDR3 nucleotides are TGTGCCAGCAGTGTACTCTCCAAGAATGAGCAGTTCTTC.

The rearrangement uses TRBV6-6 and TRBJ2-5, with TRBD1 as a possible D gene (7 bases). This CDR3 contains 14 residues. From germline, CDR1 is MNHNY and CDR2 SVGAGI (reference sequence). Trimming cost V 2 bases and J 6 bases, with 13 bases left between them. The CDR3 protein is CASSYGRGAQTQYF. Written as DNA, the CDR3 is TGTGCCAGCAGTTACGGCAGGGGGGCGCAGACCCAGTACTTC.

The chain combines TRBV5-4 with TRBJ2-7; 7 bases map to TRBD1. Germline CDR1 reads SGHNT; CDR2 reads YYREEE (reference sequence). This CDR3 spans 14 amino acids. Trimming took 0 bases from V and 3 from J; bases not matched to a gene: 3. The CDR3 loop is CASSLGGTDYEQYF. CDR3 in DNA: TGTGCCAGCAGCTTGGGGGGGACAGACTACGAGCAGTACTTC. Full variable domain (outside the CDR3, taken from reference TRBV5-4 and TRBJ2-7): ETGVTQSPTHLIKTRGQQVTLRCSSQSGHNTVSWYQQALGQGPQFIFQYYREEENGRGNFPPRFSGLQFPNYSSELNVNALELDDSALYLCASSLGGTDYEQYFGPGTRLTVT.

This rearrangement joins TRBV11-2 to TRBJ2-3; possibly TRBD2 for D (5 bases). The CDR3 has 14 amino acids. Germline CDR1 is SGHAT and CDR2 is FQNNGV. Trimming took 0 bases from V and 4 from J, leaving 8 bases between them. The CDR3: CASSLERVSDTQYF. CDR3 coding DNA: TGTGCCAGCAGCTTAGAGCGGGTGTCAGATACGCAGTATTTT.

CDR3 in DNA: TGTGCCAGCAGCTTCGGGGGGAACACTGAAGCTTTCTTT. Protein product: CASSFGGNTEAFF. V usage is TRBV11-1 and J usage is TRBJ1-1; possibly TRBD1 for D (5 bases). The V end lost 3 bases, the J end lost 1 base, and 6 bases lay between the germline ends. The CDR3 has 13 residues. CDR1 is SGHAT and CDR2 is FQDESV in the germline V gene (reference sequence).

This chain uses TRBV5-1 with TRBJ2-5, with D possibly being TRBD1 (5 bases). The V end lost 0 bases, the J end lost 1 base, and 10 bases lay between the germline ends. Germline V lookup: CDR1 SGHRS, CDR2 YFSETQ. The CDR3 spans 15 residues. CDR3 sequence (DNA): TGCGCCAGCAGCTTGGGGCGACAGACCCAAGAGACCCAGTACTTC. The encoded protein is CASSLGRQTQETQYF. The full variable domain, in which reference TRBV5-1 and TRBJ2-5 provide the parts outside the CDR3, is KAGVTQTPRYLIKTRGQQVTLSCSPISGHRSVSWYQQTPGQGLQFLFEYFSETQRNKGNFPGRFSGRQFSNSRSEMNVSTLELGDSALYLCASSLGRQTQETQYFGPGTRLLVL.